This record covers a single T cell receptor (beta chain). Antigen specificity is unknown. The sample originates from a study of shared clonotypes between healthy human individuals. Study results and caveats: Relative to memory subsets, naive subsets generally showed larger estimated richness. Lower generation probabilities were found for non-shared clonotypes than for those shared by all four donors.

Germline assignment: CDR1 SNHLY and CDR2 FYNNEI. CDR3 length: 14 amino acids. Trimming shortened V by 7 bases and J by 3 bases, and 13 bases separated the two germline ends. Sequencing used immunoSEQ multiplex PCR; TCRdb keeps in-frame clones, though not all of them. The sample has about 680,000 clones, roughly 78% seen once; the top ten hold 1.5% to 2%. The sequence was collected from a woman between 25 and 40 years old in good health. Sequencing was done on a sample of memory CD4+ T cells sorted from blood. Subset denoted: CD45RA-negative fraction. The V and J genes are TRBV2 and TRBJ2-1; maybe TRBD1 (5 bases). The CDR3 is CASNQDIGYNEQFF. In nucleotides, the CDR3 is TGTGCCAGCAACCAGGACATCGGCTACAATGAGCAGTTCTTC.